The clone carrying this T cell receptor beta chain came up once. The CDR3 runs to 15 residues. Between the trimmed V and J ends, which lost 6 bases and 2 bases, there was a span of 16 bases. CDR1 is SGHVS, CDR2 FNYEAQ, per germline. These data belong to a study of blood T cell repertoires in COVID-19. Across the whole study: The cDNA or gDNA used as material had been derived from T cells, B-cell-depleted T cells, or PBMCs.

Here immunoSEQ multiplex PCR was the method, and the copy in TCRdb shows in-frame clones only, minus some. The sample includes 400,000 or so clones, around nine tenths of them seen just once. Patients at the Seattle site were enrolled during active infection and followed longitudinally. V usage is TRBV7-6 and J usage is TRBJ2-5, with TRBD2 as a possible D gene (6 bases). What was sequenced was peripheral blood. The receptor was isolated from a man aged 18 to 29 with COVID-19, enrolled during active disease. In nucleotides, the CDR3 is TGTGCCAGCAGTTCGAGTAGCGGAAATCAAGAGACCCAGTACTTC. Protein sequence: CASSSSSGNQETQYF. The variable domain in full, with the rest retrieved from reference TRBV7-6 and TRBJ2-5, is GAGVSQSPRYKVTKRGQDVALRCDPISGHVSLYWYRQALGQGPEFLTYFNYEAQQDKSGLPNDRFSAERPEGSISTLTIQRTEQRDSAMYRCASSSSSGNQETQYFGPGTRLLVL.